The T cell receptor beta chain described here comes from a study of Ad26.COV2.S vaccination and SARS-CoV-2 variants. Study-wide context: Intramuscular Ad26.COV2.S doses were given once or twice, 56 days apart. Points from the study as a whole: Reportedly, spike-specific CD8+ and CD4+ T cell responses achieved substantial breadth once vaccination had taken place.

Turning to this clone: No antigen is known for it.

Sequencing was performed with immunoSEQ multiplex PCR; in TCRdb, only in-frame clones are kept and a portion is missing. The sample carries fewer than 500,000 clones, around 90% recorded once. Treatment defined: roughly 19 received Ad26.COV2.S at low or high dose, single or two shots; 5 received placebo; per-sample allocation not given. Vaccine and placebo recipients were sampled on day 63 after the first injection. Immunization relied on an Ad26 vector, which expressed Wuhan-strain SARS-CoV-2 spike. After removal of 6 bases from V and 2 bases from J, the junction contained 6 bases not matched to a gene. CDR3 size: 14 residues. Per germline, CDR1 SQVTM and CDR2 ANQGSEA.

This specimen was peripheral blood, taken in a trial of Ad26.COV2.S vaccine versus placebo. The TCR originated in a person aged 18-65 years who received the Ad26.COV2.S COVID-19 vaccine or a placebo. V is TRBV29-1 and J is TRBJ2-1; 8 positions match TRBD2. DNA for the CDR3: TGCAGCGTGGAAAGCGGGAGCGCCTACAATGAGCAGTTCTTC. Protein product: CSVESGSAYNEQFF.